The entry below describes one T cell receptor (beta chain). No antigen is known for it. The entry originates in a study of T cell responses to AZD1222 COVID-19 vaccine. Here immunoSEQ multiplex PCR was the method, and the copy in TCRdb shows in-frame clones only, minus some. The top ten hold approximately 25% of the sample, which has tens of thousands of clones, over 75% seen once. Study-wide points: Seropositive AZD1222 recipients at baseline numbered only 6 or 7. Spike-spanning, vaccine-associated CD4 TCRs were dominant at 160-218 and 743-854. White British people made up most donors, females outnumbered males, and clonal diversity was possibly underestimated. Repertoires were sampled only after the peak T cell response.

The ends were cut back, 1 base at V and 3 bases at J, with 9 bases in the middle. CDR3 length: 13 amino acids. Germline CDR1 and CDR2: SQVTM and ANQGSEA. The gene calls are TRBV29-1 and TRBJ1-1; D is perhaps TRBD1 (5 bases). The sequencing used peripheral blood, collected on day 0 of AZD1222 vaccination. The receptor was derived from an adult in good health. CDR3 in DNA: TGCAGCGTTGAAGTAGGACACTACACTGAAGCTTTCTTT. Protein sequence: CSVEVGHYTEAFF.